One sample yielded the 16 T cell receptor beta chains listed below, sequenced in a study of human CD8 memory T cell subsets (dated by TCRdb to 2020 to 2022). The listed sequencing device is NextSeq 550. A Human TCR Profiling Kit was used to prepare UMI-labeled 5' RACE TCRbeta libraries. TCRdb reanalyzed the reads, keeping one entry per CDR3 protein sequence and omitting DNA. The data table for this sample lists thousands of distinct CDR3 sequences. The ten largest clonotypes hold 36% of the sample. Material: CD8+ effector memory T cells (TEM) sorted from PBMCs. The cell subset or site label here, explained by the study, means: effector memory CD8 T cells, CCR7- CD45RO+ CD95+. The receptor set was obtained from a human donor in good health.

This chain uses TRBV28 with TRBJ1-5; the D gene TCRdb calls, TRBD1, cannot be checked with no DNA. This CDR3 spans 14 amino acids. Germline CDR1 MDHEN, CDR2 SYDVKM. The CDR3 region is CASSWQGARQPQHF.

This chain links TRBV27 with TRBJ2-7; TCRdb selects TRBD1, and the lack of DNA leaves this call unchecked. This CDR3 has 13 residues. Germline lookup yields CDR1 MNHEY and CDR2 SMNVEV (reference sequence). The CDR3 region is CASGNGGPYEQYF.

The J gene is TRBJ1-1, the V gene TRBV30. CDR3 size: 13 residues. CDR1 and CDR2 from the germline V gene are GTSNPN and SVGIG (reference sequence). CDR3 residues: CAWSKGEQLEAFF.

J is TRBJ1-2 and V is TRBV7-9; no DNA is available, so the TRBD1 call from TCRdb remains unchecked. The CDR3 length is 14 residues. CDR1 and CDR2 (germline): SEHNR, FQNEAQ (reference sequence). The CDR3 spells CASSSGGGYYGYTF.

The chain recombines TRBV7-9 with TRBJ2-5; TCRdb indicates TRBD1, and absent DNA this call remains unverified. The germline CDR1 and CDR2 sequences are SEHNR and FQNEAQ (reference sequence). This CDR3 comprises 15 residues. CDR3 loop: CASSAWTGTQETQYF.

J is TRBJ1-6 and V is TRBV11-3; TCRdb picks TRBD1, but there is no DNA to check that call. The germline gives CDR1 SGHNT, CDR2 YENEEA. The CDR3 spans 15 residues. This CDR3 is CASSSMTGRNSPLHF.

The V and J genes are TRBV9 and TRBJ2-3; TCRdb proposes TRBD1, but this gene call is untestable without DNA. The CDR3 has 15 amino acids. Germline lookup yields CDR1 SGDLS and CDR2 YYNGEE. The CDR3 loop is CASSAAPRWLDTQYF.

The rearrangement links TRBV7-3 to TRBJ2-5. In germline, CDR1 is SGHTA, CDR2 FQGTGA. The CDR3 spans 15 residues. This CDR3 is CASSLAGRFEETQYF.

Judged by frequency, this clonotype is medium-sized. This chain joins TRBV15 and TRBJ2-3; TCRdb gives TRBD2 as the D gene, but with no DNA this cannot be confirmed. This CDR3 comprises 15 residues. The germline V gene has CDR1 LNHNV and CDR2 YYDKDF (reference sequence). The CDR3 spells CATSSVGGGTDTQYF.

The chain couples TRBV3-1 to TRBJ2-7; checking the TCRdb D call of TRBD1 is not possible without DNA. Germline V gene lookup returns CDR1 LGHDT and CDR2 YNNKEL (reference sequence). This CDR3 has 13 amino acids. The CDR3 sequence: CASSQITGYEQYF.

The chain joins TRBV3-1 to TRBJ2-1. This CDR3 is 13 amino acids long. The V gene's germline CDR1 is LGHDT and CDR2 YNNKEL (reference sequence). The CDR3 spells CASSQDTYNEQFF.

The chain carries TRBV5-4 and TRBJ2-7. Germline assignment: CDR1 SGHNT and CDR2 YYREEE (reference sequence). This CDR3 is built from 14 residues. Here the CDR3 reads CASSGTLDPYEQYF.

The chain has TRBV20-1 and TRBJ1-2; no DNA is available, so the TRBD1 call from TCRdb remains unchecked. This CDR3 is built from 18 residues. Per germline, CDR1 DFQATT and CDR2 SNEGSKA (reference sequence). CDR3 region: CSAKHIQGDVGGDYGYTF.

The chain has TRBV6-4 and TRBJ1-1. CDR3 length equals 15 residues. Germline V gene sequence: CDR1 MRHNA, CDR2 SNTAGT. This CDR3 reads CASSDMGRVNTEAFF.

This clonotype counts as medium-sized by frequency. The J gene is TRBJ2-1, the V gene TRBV6-4. The CDR3 has 13 amino acids. In germline, CDR1 is MRHNA, CDR2 SNTAGT. The CDR3 loop reads CASSEDAYNEQFF.

The chain joins TRBV5-6 to TRBJ2-1; the D gene TCRdb calls, TRBD2, cannot be checked with no DNA. Germline lookup yields CDR1 SGHDT and CDR2 YYEEEE. The CDR3 runs 16 residues. Here the CDR3 reads CASSLGTSGRYNEQFF.